Each of the 8 T cell receptor beta chains below was sequenced from the same sample in a study of blood T cell repertoires in COVID-19. Clones were sequenced by immunoSEQ multiplex PCR, and TCRdb holds only the in-frame ones, with some missing. Of under 250,000 clones in the sample, roughly 80% were seen once. Sequenced input: peripheral blood. The receptors were gathered from a man in his fifties or sixties with active or convalescent COVID-19.

The chain joins TRBV12-3 or TRBV12-4 to TRBJ1-1; tentative D call: TRBD1 (5 bases). V gave up 6 bases and J gave up 6 bases, with 14 bases separating them. The CDR3 runs 13 residues. CDR3: CASRGSGIPEAFF. CDR3 sequence (DNA): TGTGCCAGCAGGGGTTCAGGGATCCCTGAAGCTTTCTTT.

The gene calls are TRBV15 and TRBJ2-7, with a possible D match to TRBD2 (7 bases). The CDR3 extends over 15 amino acids. CDR1 and CDR2 (germline): LNHNV, YYDKDF (reference sequence). Between the trimmed V and J ends, which lost 0 bases and 6 bases, there was a span of 15 bases. This CDR3 is CATSRDGGGGGEQYF. The CDR3 coding sequence is TGTGCCACCAGCAGAGATGGAGGGGGGGGTGGCGAGCAGTACTTC.

This clone was observed a handful of times. The chain employs TRBV30 and TRBJ2-3; 7 bases align to TRBD2. Germline values: CDR1 GTSNPN, CDR2 SVGIG (reference sequence). The CDR3 extends over 15 amino acids. With V trimmed by 4 bases and J by 1 base, 8 bases remained unmatched. CDR3: CAWTLLAGGTDTQYF. The CDR3 region has the DNA TGTGCCTGGACCCTACTCGCGGGGGGCACAGATACGCAGTATTTT.

The genes are TRBV7-2 and TRBJ2-1, with a possible D match to TRBD1 (8 bases). V shed 0 bases and J shed 7 bases, with 19 bases lying between them. The CDR3 extends over 17 amino acids. CDR1 and CDR2 (germline): SGHTA, FQGNSA. The CDR3: CASSLAYRGGLANEQFF. CDR3 coding DNA: TGTGCCAGCAGCTTAGCTTACAGGGGGGGCCTGGCGAATGAGCAGTTCTTC.

This sequence joins TRBV2 and TRBJ1-1; 7 nucleotides match TRBD1. Trimming took 6 bases from V and 4 from J; bases not matched to a gene: 11. The CDR3 runs to 15 residues. Germline loops: CDR1 SNHLY, CDR2 FYNNEI. CDR3 bases: TGTGCCAGCAGACACCTACAGGGGCCAGGCACTGAAGCTTTCTTT. Translation gives CASRHLQGPGTEAFF.

The J gene is TRBJ1-4, the V gene TRBV28, with D perhaps TRBD1 (6 bases). Germline CDR1 MDHEN, CDR2 SYDVKM. Trimming stripped 7 bases from V and 9 bases from J, with 21 bases between. The CDR3 covers 15 residues. CDR3 amino acids: CASKPRDITGQKLFF. In DNA, the CDR3 is TGTGCCAGCAAACCTAGGGACATCACAGGGCAAAAACTGTTTTTT.

The chain couples TRBV9 to TRBJ1-2; 10 nucleotides line up with TRBD1. The J segment lost 4 bases and the V segment lost 3 bases, leaving 6 bases of the junction unmatched. Germline assignment: CDR1 SGDLS and CDR2 YYNGEE. The length of the CDR3 is 15 residues. The CDR3 sequence: CASSASGTGVYGYTF. CDR3 sequence (DNA): TGTGCCAGCAGCGCGTCCGGGACAGGGGTCTATGGCTACACCTTC.

The genes are TRBV18 and TRBJ1-1, with TRBD1 as a possible D gene (6 bases). This CDR3 contains 15 residues. Trimming shortened V by 3 bases and J by 5 bases, and 16 bases separated the two germline ends. CDR1 is KGHSH and CDR2 is LQKENI in the germline V gene. CDR3 DNA: TGTGCCAGCTCACCGACCTCCGGGAGGGGGACTGAAGCTTTCTTT. This encodes CASSPTSGRGTEAFF.